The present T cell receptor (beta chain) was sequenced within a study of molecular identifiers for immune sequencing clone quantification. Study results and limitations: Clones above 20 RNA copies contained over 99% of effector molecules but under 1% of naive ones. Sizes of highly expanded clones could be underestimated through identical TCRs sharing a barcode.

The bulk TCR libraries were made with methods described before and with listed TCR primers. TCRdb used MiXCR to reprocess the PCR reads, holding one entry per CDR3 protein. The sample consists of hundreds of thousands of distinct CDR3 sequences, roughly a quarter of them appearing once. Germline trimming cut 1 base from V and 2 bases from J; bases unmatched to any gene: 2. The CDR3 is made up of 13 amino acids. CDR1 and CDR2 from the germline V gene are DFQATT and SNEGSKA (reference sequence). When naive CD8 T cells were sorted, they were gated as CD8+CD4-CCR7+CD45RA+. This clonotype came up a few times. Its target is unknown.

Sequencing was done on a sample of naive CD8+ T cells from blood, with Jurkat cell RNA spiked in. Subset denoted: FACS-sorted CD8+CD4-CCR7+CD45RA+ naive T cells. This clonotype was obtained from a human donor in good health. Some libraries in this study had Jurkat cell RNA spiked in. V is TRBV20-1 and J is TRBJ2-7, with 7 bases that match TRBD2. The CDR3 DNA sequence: TGCAGTGCTAGAGGACTAGCCGCCTACGAGCAGTACTTC. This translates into CSARGLAAYEQYF.